One sample yielded the 13 T cell receptor beta chains listed below, sequenced in a study of PD-1 blockade in classical Hodgkin lymphoma. There was relapse after autologous stem cell transplantation in every patient, and there was variation in brentuximab vedotin exposure. Only in-frame clones appear in the TCRdb table, and some are missing; sequencing was by immunoSEQ multiplex PCR. The sample lists approximately 84,000 clones, under 90% seen once, with 22% in the top ten. The starting material was peripheral blood mononuclear cells (PBMCs), obtained at baseline. These receptors were taken from a human donor with classical Hodgkin lymphoma.

This chain uses TRBV11-3 with TRBJ2-1; D not certain. Germline CDR1 is SGHNT and CDR2 is YENEEA. The CDR3 contains 13 residues. V lost 5 bases, J lost 6 bases, and 11 bases lay in between. CDR3 nucleotide sequence: TGTGCCAGCAGCCGGCCCGGACGCAATGAGCAGTTCTTC. It codes for CASSRPGRNEQFF.

This chain connects TRBV6-4 to TRBJ2-7, with 9 nucleotides matching TRBD1. The V and J ends lost 2 bases and 5 bases, in that order; junction bases with no gene match: 13. This CDR3 contains 17 residues. Germline-derived CDR1 and CDR2 are MRHNA and SNTAGT. The CDR3 sequence: CASSDPSPTGTGHEQYF. DNA for the CDR3: TGTGCCAGCAGTGACCCAAGCCCTACCGGGACAGGGCACGAGCAGTACTTC.

Written as DNA, the CDR3 is TGTGCCAGCACCCCCCGGGAGGTAGCGGGAAGGAATGAGCAGTTCTTC. It codes for CASTPREVAGRNEQFF. The rearrangement links TRBV27 to TRBJ2-1, with 8 bases lining up with TRBD2. V lost 7 bases and J lost 7; bases outside the gene matches: 15. The CDR3 runs to 16 residues. Looked up from germline, CDR1 is MNHEY and CDR2 is SMNVEV (reference sequence).

This chain uses TRBV2 with TRBJ2-1; D uncertain. Germline V CDR1 and CDR2: SNHLY, FYNNEI. This CDR3 comprises 13 residues. The V gene lost 3 bases and the J gene lost 10 bases, with 13 bases spanning the gap. The CDR3 here is CASSDRVRGEQFF. CDR3 nucleotide sequence: TGTGCCAGCAGTGACCGGGTTCGTGGGGAGCAGTTCTTC.

The gene calls are TRBV11-2 and TRBJ2-7; tentatively, D is TRBD2 (6 bases). Germline-derived CDR1 and CDR2 are SGHAT and FQNNGV. Deletions cut 1 base from V and 10 bases from J, with 20 bases between. The CDR3 contains 15 residues. CDR3 DNA sequence: TGTGCCAGCAGCTTAGGCGGGAATCTCCTTACGAATCAGTACTTC. The encoded protein is CASSLGGNLLTNQYF.

The rearrangement uses TRBV6-1 and TRBJ1-2; 7 bases line up with TRBD1. J lost 3 bases, V lost 8 bases, and 3 bases had no gene match. The CDR3 is made up of 12 amino acids. From germline, CDR1 is MNHNS and CDR2 SASEGT. CDR3 nucleotides: TGTGCCAGCCACAGGGGTGACTATGGCTACACCTTC. It specifies CASHRGDYGYTF.

The V gene is TRBV7-6, the J gene TRBJ2-1; D is uncertain. V dropped 8 bases and J dropped 10 bases, with 12 bases sitting between them. CDR1 and CDR2 from the germline V gene are SGHVS and FNYEAQ. The CDR3 covers 11 residues. For the CDR3, the DNA is TGTGCCAGCGGCGAACGATTAGAGCAGTTCTTC. Protein product: CASGERLEQFF. The full variable domain, with the rest looked up from reference TRBV7-6 and TRBJ2-1, is GAGVSQSPRYKVTKRGQDVALRCDPISGHVSLYWYRQALGQGPEFLTYFNYEAQQDKSGLPNDRFSAERPEGSISTLTIQRTEQRDSAMYRCASGERLEQFFGPGTRLTVL.

The J gene is TRBJ2-7, the V gene TRBV7-2, with 8 bases lining up with TRBD2. V was pared by 1 base and J by 2 bases, with 7 bases of the junction left unmatched. The CDR3 is 16 amino acids. Germline CDR1 reads SGHTA; CDR2 reads FQGNSA. The chain's CDR3 is CASSLGSREGPYEQYF. The CDR3 DNA reads TGTGCCAGCAGCTTAGGTTCCCGGGAGGGCCCCTACGAGCAGTACTTC. Full variable domain (rest looked up from reference TRBV7-2 and TRBJ2-7): GAGVSQSPSNKVTEKGKDVELRCDPISGHTALYWYRQSLGQGLEFLIYFQGNSAPDKSGLPSDRFSAERTGGSVSTLTIQRTQQEDSAVYLCASSLGSREGPYEQYFGPGTRLTVT.

The V gene is TRBV29-1, the J gene TRBJ2-7; D not resolved. CDR1 SQVTM and CDR2 ANQGSEA come from the germline V gene. V lost 0 bases and J lost 4, with 10 bases in between. The CDR3 sequence is 13 residues long. Here the CDR3 reads CSVEDRASYEQYF. The DNA of the CDR3 is TGCAGCGTTGAAGATAGGGCTTCTTACGAGCAGTACTTC.

The V and J genes are TRBV5-8 and TRBJ1-4, with no clear D. From germline, CDR1 is SGHTS and CDR2 YDEGEE. This CDR3 contains 13 residues. Trimming shortened V by 0 bases and J by 7 bases, and 7 bases separated the two germline ends. Here the CDR3 reads CASSLAVTEKLFF. CDR3 nucleotide sequence: TGTGCCAGCAGCTTGGCCGTAACTGAAAAACTGTTTTTT.

This chain uses TRBV5-1 with TRBJ2-3; D is unresolved. Per the germline V gene, CDR1 is SGHRS and CDR2 is YFSETQ. V lost 4 bases to trimming and J lost 5 bases, with 14 bases between them. The CDR3 is 14 residues long. The chain's CDR3 is CASSRQNPGDTQYF. DNA of the CDR3: TGCGCCAGCAGCCGCCAAAATCCTGGAGATACGCAGTATTTT. The entire variable domain, with the rest obtained from reference TRBV5-1 and TRBJ2-3, is as follows: KAGVTQTPRYLIKTRGQQVTLSCSPISGHRSVSWYQQTPGQGLQFLFEYFSETQRNKGNFPGRFSGRQFSNSRSEMNVSTLELGDSALYLCASSRQNPGDTQYFGPGTRLTVL.

The rearrangement uses TRBV7-6 and TRBJ1-4; D is unresolved. The CDR3 consists of 14 residues. V lost 5 bases and J lost 5, with 12 bases in between. Germline values: CDR1 SGHVS, CDR2 FNYEAQ. CDR3 amino acids: CASSDLGGNEKLFF. The CDR3, as DNA: TGTGCCAGCAGCGACTTAGGTGGGAATGAAAAACTGTTTTTT.

This chain connects TRBV5-1 to TRBJ2-5; D unresolved. V lost 4 bases, J lost 5 bases, and 9 bases lay in between. Germline CDR1 is SGHRS and CDR2 is YFSETQ. This CDR3 has 12 amino acids. CDR3 region: CASSHPEETQYF. The CDR3 bases are TGCGCCAGCAGCCACCCGGAGGAGACCCAGTACTTC. The full variable domain, in which reference TRBV5-1 and TRBJ2-5 provide the parts outside the CDR3, is KAGVTQTPRYLIKTRGQQVTLSCSPISGHRSVSWYQQTPGQGLQFLFEYFSETQRNKGNFPGRFSGRQFSNSRSEMNVSTLELGDSALYLCASSHPEETQYFGPGTRLLVL.